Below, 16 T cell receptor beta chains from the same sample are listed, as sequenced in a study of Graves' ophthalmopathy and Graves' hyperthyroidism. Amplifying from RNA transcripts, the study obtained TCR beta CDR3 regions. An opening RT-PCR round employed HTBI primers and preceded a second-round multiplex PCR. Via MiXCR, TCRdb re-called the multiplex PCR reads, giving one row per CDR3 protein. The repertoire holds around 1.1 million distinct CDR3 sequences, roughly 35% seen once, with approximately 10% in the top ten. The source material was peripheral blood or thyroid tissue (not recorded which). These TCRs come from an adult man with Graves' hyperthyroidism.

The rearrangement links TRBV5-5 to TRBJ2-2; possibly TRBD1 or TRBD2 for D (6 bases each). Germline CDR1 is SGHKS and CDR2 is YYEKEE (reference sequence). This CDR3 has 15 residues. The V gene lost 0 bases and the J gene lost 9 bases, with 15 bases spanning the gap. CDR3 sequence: CASSLEVPGARELFF. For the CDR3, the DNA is TGTGCCAGCAGCTTGGAGGTTCCGGGGGCGAGGGAGCTGTTTTTT.

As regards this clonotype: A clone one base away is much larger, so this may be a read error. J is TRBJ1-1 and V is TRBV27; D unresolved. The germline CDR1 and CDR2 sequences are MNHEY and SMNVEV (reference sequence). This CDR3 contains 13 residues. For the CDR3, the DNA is TGTGCCAGCAGTACCCCAGGAAACACTAAAGCTTTCTTT. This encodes CASSTPGNTKAFF.

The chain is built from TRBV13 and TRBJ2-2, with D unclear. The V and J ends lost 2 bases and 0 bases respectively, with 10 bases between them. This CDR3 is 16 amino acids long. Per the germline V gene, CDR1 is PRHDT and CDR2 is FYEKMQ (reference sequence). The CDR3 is CASSLFGSSNTGELFF. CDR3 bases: TGTGCCAGCAGCTTATTCGGCAGCTCGAACACCGGGGAGCTGTTTTTT.

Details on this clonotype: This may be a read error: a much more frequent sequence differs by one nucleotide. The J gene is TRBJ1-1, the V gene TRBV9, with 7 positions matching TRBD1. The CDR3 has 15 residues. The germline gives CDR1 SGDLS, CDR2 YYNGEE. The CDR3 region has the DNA TGTGCCAGCAGCGTAGCGGACCCCGGGACAGATGAAGCTCTCTTT. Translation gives CASSVADPGTDEALF.

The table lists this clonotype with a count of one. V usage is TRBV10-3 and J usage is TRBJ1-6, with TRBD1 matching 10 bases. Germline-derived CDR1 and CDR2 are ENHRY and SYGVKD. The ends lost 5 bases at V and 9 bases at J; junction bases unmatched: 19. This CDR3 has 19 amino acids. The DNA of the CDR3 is TGTGCCATCAGTAATACTGACAGGGGGCCGAATATACTTTCTTCACCCCTCCACTTT. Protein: CAISNTDRGPNILSSPLHF.

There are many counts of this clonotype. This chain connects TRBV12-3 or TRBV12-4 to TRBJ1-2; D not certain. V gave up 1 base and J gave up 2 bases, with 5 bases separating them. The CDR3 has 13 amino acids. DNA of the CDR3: TGTGCCAGCAGTTTAGGGGTGAACTATGGCTACACCTTC. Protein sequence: CASSLGVNYGYTF.

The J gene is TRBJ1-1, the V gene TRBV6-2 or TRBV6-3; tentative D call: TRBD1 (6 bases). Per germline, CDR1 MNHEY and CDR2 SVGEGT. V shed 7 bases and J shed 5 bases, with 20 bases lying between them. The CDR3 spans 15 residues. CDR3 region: CASTVDLRGRTEAFF. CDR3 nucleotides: TGTGCCAGCACCGTCGACCTGCGGGGGCGTACTGAAGCTTTCTTT.

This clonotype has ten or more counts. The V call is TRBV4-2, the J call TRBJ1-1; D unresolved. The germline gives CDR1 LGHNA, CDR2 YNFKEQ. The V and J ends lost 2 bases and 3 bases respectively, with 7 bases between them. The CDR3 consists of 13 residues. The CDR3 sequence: CASSQHGDTEAFF. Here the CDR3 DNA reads TGTGCCAGCAGCCAACACGGGGACACTGAAGCTTTCTTT.

The CDR3 DNA follows: TGTGCCAGCAGCGCGCGACAGGGACCCGACGAGCAGTACTTC. This encodes CASSARQGPDEQYF. This rearrangement joins TRBV7-2 to TRBJ2-7, with TRBD1 matching 7 bases. The junction had 9 bases not matched to a gene; V was cut back by 5 bases and J by 5 bases. CDR1 and CDR2 from the germline V gene are SGHTA and FQGNSA. The CDR3 spans 14 residues.

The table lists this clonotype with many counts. CDR3 bases: TGTGCCAGCAGCTTAGGGGGGAGGGCAGGGCACGTCTCTGGGGCCAACGTCCTGACTTTC. Protein: CASSLGGRAGHVSGANVLTF. The chain links TRBV7-2 to TRBJ2-6; 7 nucleotides match TRBD2. V lost 1 base to trimming and J lost 0 bases; unmatched junction nucleotides: 12. Per germline, CDR1 SGHTA and CDR2 FQGNSA. This CDR3 is 20 amino acids long.

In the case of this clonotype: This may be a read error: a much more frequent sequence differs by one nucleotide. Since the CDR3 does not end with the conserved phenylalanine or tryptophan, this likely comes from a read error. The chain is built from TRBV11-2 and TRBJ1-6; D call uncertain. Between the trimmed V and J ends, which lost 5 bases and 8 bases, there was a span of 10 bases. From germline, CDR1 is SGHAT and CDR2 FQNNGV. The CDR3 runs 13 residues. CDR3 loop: CASSPWADSPLHL. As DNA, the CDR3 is TGTGCCAGCAGCCCATGGGCTGATTCACCCCTCCACCTT.

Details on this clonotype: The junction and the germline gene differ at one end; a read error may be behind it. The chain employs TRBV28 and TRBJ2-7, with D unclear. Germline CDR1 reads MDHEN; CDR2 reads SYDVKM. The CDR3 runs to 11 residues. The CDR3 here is CASSLAYEQCF. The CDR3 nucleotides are TGTGCCAGCAGTTTAGCCTACGAGCAGTGCTTC.

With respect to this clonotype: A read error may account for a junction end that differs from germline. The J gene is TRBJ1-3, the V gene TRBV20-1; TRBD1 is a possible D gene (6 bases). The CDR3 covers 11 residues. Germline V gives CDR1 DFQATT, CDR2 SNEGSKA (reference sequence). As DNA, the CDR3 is TGCAGTGCTAAGGCGGGGGGCTCCCCGAGCTTT. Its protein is CSAKAGGSPSF.

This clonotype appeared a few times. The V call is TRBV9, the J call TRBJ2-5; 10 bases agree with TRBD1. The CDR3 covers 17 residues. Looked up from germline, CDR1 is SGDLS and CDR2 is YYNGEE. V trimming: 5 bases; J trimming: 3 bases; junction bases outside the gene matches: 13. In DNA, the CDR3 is TGTGCCAGCAGTTTAGTAGGGGACAGGGGCTCGGAAGAGACCCAGTACTTC. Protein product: CASSLVGDRGSEETQYF.

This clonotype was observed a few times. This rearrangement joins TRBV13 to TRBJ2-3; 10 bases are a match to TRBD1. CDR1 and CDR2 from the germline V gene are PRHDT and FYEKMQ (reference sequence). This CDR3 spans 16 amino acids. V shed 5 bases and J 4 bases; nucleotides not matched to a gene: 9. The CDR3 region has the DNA TGTGCCAGCAGCGGCCGGGACAGGGGATTGGCAGATACGCAGTATTTT. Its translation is CASSGRDRGLADTQYF. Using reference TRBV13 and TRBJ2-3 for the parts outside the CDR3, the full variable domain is AAGVIQSPRHLIKEKRETATLKCYPIPRHDTVYWYQQGPGQDPQFLISFYEKMQSDKGSIPDRFSAQQFSDYHSELNMSSLELGDSALYFCASSGRDRGLADTQYFGPGTRLTVL.

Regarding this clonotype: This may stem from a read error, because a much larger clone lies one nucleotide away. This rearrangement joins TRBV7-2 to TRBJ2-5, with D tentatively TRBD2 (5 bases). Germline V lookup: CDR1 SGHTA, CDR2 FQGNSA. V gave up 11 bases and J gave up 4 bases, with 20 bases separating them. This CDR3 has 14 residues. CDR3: CAGTKLGVGETQYF. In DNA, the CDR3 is TGTGCCGGCACCAAACTCGGGGTCGGAGAGACCCAGTACTTC. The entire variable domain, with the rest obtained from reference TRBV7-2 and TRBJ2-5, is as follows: GAGVSQSPSNKVTEKGKDVELRCDPISGHTALYWYRQSLGQGLEFLIYFQGNSAPDKSGLPSDRFSAERTGGSVSTLTIQRTQQEDSAVYLCAGTKLGVGETQYFGPGTRLLVL.